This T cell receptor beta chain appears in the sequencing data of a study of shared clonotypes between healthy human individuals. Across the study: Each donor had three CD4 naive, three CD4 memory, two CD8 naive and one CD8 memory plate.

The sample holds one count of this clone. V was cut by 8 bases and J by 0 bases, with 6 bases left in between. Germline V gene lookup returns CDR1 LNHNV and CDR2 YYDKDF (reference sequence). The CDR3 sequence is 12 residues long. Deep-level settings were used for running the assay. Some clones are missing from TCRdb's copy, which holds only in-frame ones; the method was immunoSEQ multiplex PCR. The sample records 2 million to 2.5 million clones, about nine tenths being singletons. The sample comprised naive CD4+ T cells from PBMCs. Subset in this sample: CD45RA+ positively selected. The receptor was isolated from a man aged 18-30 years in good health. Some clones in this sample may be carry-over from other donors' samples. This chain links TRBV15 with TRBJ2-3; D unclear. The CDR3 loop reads CATGLSTDTQYF. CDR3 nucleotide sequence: TGTGCCACCGGCCTTAGCACAGATACGCAGTATTTT.